This T cell receptor beta chain was profiled in a study of spatial heterogeneity in lung cancer. Every molecule of TCR cDNA had its own unique molecular identifier. Via MiXCR, TCRdb re-called the 5' RACE reads, giving one row per CDR3 protein. Of about 44,000 distinct CDR3 sequences in the sample, around 13% were seen once. The CDR3 has 16 residues. The V segment lost 2 bases and the J segment 2 bases; nucleotides outside the gene matches: 7. Looked up from germline, CDR1 is SQVTM and CDR2 is ANQGSEA. The time point denotes: sample taken at primary tumor resection. Unsorted whole RNA samples from tumor, nontumor lung or frozen PBMC were sequenced. Donors were 72 untreated early-stage non-small cell lung cancer patients.

The sequence came from a male donor with early-stage non-small cell lung cancer. The V call is TRBV29-1, the J call TRBJ2-3, with 10 bases that match TRBD2. The sequencing used PBMCs, collected at surgery. The CDR3 DNA reads as TGCAGCGTTGAACAACCAACTAGCGGGAACACAGATACGCAGTATTTT. Its translation: CSVEQPTSGNTDTQYF.